This TCR beta chain was found in a study of shared clonotypes between healthy human individuals (dated by TCRdb to about 2020). For the study in its entirety: The cohort included a few men and a couple of women between 18 and 49 years of age. For each donor, three plates each were used for CD4 naive and CD4 memory, two plates were used for CD8 naive, and one plate was used for CD8 memory. The study deeply sequenced blood TCR repertoires of five healthy adults to estimate repertoire size and the extent of clonotype sharing between individuals. To increase sequencing depth and limit assay-specific biases, TCR repertoire library preparation and sequencing were carried out by different laboratories using diverse techniques. Per donor, leukapheresis produced somewhere between about 0.9 and 9.5 billion PBMCs. What the study reported, not specific to this receptor: Sampling was limited to blood, and TCR repertoires in tissue likely differ from TCR repertoires in blood. Because the study included only a small number of donors, the genetic and exposure-history diversity represented was limited. Naive subsets generally had larger estimated clonotype richness than memory subsets did. Clonotypes shared by all four sorted-subset donors showed higher generation probabilities than non-shared clonotypes. When a handful of donors were compared, the shared fraction of clonotypes was 5% to 6.5% for naive CD4, around 3.6% for naive CD8, about 2.5% for memory CD4, and 0.4% for memory CD8. Pairwise subsampling indicated that sequencing depth was expected to affect the degree of clonotype sharing among donors. Even with the large sequencing depth, rarefaction of the sorted-subset datasets indicated that sequencing was incomplete.

In the germline V gene (reference sequence), CDR1 corresponds to MNHEY and CDR2 to SMNVEV. The CDR3 has 17 amino acids, counting the end cysteine and phenylalanine. This entry keeps only the CDR3 DNA: 51 bases, framed from base 1. V is shortened by 6 bases, J by 0 bases, and the region joining them spans 15 bases. CD8 naive samples were CD45RO-negative cells positively selected for CCR7, giving a CD45RA+CCR7+ population that excluded TemRA cells. Donors were healthy HIV-negative adults with no recently reported acute infections or vaccinations. Every donor was a Caucasian adult living in Nashville, Tennessee, USA. After blood collection by leukapheresis, PBMCs were isolated using Ficoll-Histopaque density gradient centrifugation and then cryopreserved in the vapor phase of liquid nitrogen. Analytical flow cytometry was used to check the purity and quantity of each magnetically sorted T cell population. Genomic DNA was isolated from every sorted fraction and measured by UV absorbance on a Nanodrop 2000c.

A note on this clone: Its antigen is still unknown. No clone much larger than this one lies a single base away; base qualities are absent.

Using the deep immunoSEQ assay, TCR CDR3 regions were amplified from genomic DNA by multiplex PCR. Genomic DNA extracted from each cell subset was distributed evenly over all wells of several immunoSEQ 96-well plates, and each plate served as one replicate. For sorted subsets, approximately 190 ng genomic DNA, equal to about 30,000 T cell genomes, was loaded into each replicate PCR. Purified libraries were quantified with a Qubit 3.0 fluorometer, sized on a Bioanalyzer 2100, and re-quantified with the KAPA Library Quantification kit. A separate single-read 150-cycle Illumina NextSeq 550 flow cell was used to sequence each immunoSEQ 96-well plate. Per the authors' processing: Because the immunoSEQ output held only junctional sequences and lacked quality scores, the filtering could not match the filtering applied to full-length reads. Sequences were annotated with PyIR, a Python wrapper for IgBLAST v1.9, using IMGT germline references to assign V/J genes and CDR3. Reads were filtered out if the reads had weak V/J assignments (E-value above 1e-6), no CDR3, stop codons, out-of-frame junctions, or ambiguous translated residues. V3J clonotypes were defined as sequences sharing the same inferred V gene, J gene, and CDR3 amino acid sequence. Percentage overlap between repertoires was calculated by dividing the number of shared unique clonotypes by the size of the smaller repertoire. Richness of each repertoire was evaluated using RTK rarefaction, the Chao1 estimator, and Recon v2.1 estimates of unobserved clonotypes. OLGA was used to compute generation probabilities for all TCRbeta clonotypes that the gDNA method yielded from four donors. TCRdb took this table from immuneACCESS and kept in-frame rearrangements with V and J called. Such tables lack part of the clones; where checked against another copy, unresolved V genes explain under half of the gap, and the rest is unexplained. The D gene and trimming were derived from the DNA, and the V and J assignments and clone size from that table. The sample contains some 2 million clones, around 96% of them found a single time. The biggest ten clones account for 0.9% to 1.4% of the sample.

Sequences were obtained from naive CD8+ T cells sorted from blood. This sample's cell subset or site label indicates: CD45RA+CCR7+. The chain is assembled from TRBV27 and TRBJ2-6; the D segment is perhaps TRBD1 or TRBD2, each sharing 5 matched bases. This sequence was found in a young man in good health. The CDR3 region has the sequence CASSLGPTYSGANVLTF. The nucleotide sequence reads as follows: TGTGCCAGCAGCCTGGGACCGACGTACTCTGGGGCCAACGTCCTGACTTTC. Supplemented by the reference TRBV27 and TRBJ2-6 proteins around the CDR3, the complete variable domain is EAQVTQNPRYLITVTGKKLTVTCSQNMNHEYMSWYRQDPGLGLRQIYYSMNVEVTDKGDVPEGYKVSRKEKRNFPLILESPSPNQTSLYFCASSLGPTYSGANVLTFGAGSRLTVL.